A selection of T cell receptor beta chains follows, all from one sample in a study of technical replicates of blood from a handful of donors. The protocol was immunoSEQ multiplex PCR, while the TCRdb copy is restricted to in-frame clones and leaves out a portion. The top ten clones hold about 0.2% of a sample with tens of thousands of clones, around 96% of them seen once. The sample was T cells isolated from PBMCs. These receptors were taken from a human donor in good health. CDR3s include the opening cysteine and the closing phenylalanine or tryptophan. The D gene is left open where the match is weak. Size is stated for part of the rows, as once, few or many counts, or as a class when the clone is expanded.

d_call j_call v_call clone_size cdr3_nt cdr3_aa
NA TRBJ1-1 TRBV28 NA TGTGCCAGCTCGGAGACGGAGATGAACACTGAAGCTTTCTTT CASSETEMNTEAFF
NA TRBJ1-1 TRBV28 NA TGTGCCAGCATCCTCCGGTGGGGGGTTGAAGCTTTCTTT CASILRWGVEAFF
TRBD1 TRBJ1-5 TRBV7-8 NA TGTGCCAGCAGCTTACCCCAGGACAGGGAAAATCAGCCCCAGCATTTT CASSLPQDRENQPQHF
NA TRBJ1-5 TRBV6-5 NA TGTGCCAGCAGAAATCCAGGGGATATCTATCAGCCCCAGCATTTT CASRNPGDIYQPQHF
TRBD2 TRBJ2-2 TRBV10-1 NA TGCGCCAGCAGTGAAGGAAGCGGGAGTGCCGGGGAGCTGTTTTTT CASSEGSGSAGELFF
NA TRBJ2-1 TRBV5-1 NA TGCGCCAGCAGCTTAGGACAGATAAATGAGCAGTTCTTC CASSLGQINEQFF
TRBD1 TRBJ2-1 TRBV7-8 once TGTGCCAGCAGCTTCGACAGGGGGTCAAACGATGAGCAGTTCTTC CASSFDRGSNDEQFF
NA TRBJ1-2 TRBV2 NA TGTGCCAGCAGTGTGGGCCCCTCGAGCGGCTACACCTTC CASSVGPSSGYTF
NA TRBJ2-5 TRBV11-3 NA TGTGCCAGCAGCAAACCCCGTGAGGGCCTGGTCGAAGAGACCCAGTACTTC CASSKPREGLVEETQYF
TRBD1 TRBJ1-1 TRBV11-3 NA TGTGCCAGCAGCGATGGACAGGGTAGCAACACTGAAGCTTTCTTT CASSDGQGSNTEAFF
NA TRBJ1-4 TRBV5-1 NA TGCGCCAGCAGCTTAGAGGGAATAGCAACTAATGAAAAACTGTTTTTT CASSLEGIATNEKLFF
NA TRBJ1-2 TRBV7-6 NA TGTGCCAGCAGCAGACGCGGGGGAGGGTCTGAGGGCTACACCTTC CASSRRGGGSEGYTF
NA TRBJ1-5 TRBV15 NA TGTGCCACCAGCAGAGAGGGTACGCAGGGGAACAATCAGCCCCAGCATTTT CATSREGTQGNNQPQHF
TRBD1 TRBJ1-5 TRBV6-6 once TGTGCCAGCAGTTCTGAGACAGGGACGAGCAATCAGCCCCAGCATTTT CASSSETGTSNQPQHF
NA TRBJ1-2 TRBV29-1 NA TGCAGCGTTGATCGTGGGCCTTCCGACTATGGCTACACCTTC CSVDRGPSDYGYTF
NA TRBJ1-1 TRBV9 NA TGTGCCAGCAGCGTACAGGCAGGAAACACTGAAGCTTTCTTT CASSVQAGNTEAFF
TRBD1 TRBJ2-7 TRBV16 NA TGTGCCAGCAGCCGGACAGGGAGTCCCCGCGAGCAGTACTTC CASSRTGSPREQYF
NA TRBJ2-7 TRBV6-5 once TGTGCCAGCAGTTACTCGCGGGACTCCTACGAGCAGTACTTC CASSYSRDSYEQYF
TRBD1 TRBJ1-4 TRBV11-3 NA TGTGCCAGCAGCTCCCGACAGGGATTTGGGGCAACTAATGAAAAACTGTTTTTT CASSSRQGFGATNEKLFF
NA TRBJ2-1 TRBV6-5 NA TGTGCCAGCAGTAAGACAGTAAGCTCCTACAATGAGCAGTTCTTC CASSKTVSSYNEQFF
NA TRBJ2-1 TRBV7-5 NA TGTGTCAGAAGCTTAGCAGGGCAGGGGTTAGACAATGAGCAGTTCTTC CVRSLAGQGLDNEQFF
NA TRBJ2-7 TRBV10-3 NA TGTGCCATCAGTGAGATGGTCCACGGGGAAATTTCCTACGAGCAGTACTTC CAISEMVHGEISYEQYF
NA TRBJ1-1 TRBV28 NA TGTGCCAGCAGTTTACCCGAGGCGCGTATGAACACTGAAGCTTTCTTT CASSLPEARMNTEAFF
NA TRBJ1-1 TRBV6-5 NA TGTGCCAGCAGTTACAGGGCGGGGGGCGAGAAAGCTTTCTTT CASSYRAGGEKAFF
TRBD1 TRBJ1-4 TRBV6-6 NA TGTGCCAGCAGTTATCGACAGGGGGCAGGTGAAAAACTGTTTTTT CASSYRQGAGEKLFF
TRBD2 TRBJ2-3 TRBV6-5 NA TGTGCCAGCGGGCGGGGGACCCGCACAGATACGCAGTATTTT CASGRGTRTDTQYF